Listed here are 17 T cell receptor beta chains from one sample, sequenced in a study of blood T cell repertoires in COVID-19. The method was immunoSEQ multiplex PCR; TCRdb's version includes in-frame clones alone and lacks a portion of them. The sample consists of some 250,000 clones, roughly four fifths of them appearing once. Sequencing used peripheral blood. These receptors came from a woman older than 75 with acute or convalescent COVID-19.

The chain is built from TRBV10-3 and TRBJ2-7; a weak D match, TRBD2 (7 bases). V dropped 4 bases and J dropped 0 bases, with 16 bases sitting between them. The V gene's germline CDR1 is ENHRY and CDR2 SYGVKD. The CDR3 has 16 amino acids. Here the CDR3 DNA reads TGTGCCATCAGTGTTCAAGGGGGAGGGTTCTCCTACGAGCAGTACTTC. Translation gives CAISVQGGGFSYEQYF.

This sequence joins TRBV28 and TRBJ1-2; maybe TRBD1 (6 bases). The CDR3 spans 14 residues. CDR1 is MDHEN, CDR2 SYDVKM, per germline. With 4 bases removed from V and 5 bases from J, the gap between germline ends came to 14 bases. CDR3 sequence (DNA): TGTGCCAGCAGTTCCCAAACAGGGTTTTATGGCTACACCTTC. Protein product: CASSSQTGFYGYTF.

The chain joins TRBV18 to TRBJ2-2, with 8 bases aligning to TRBD1. This CDR3 spans 17 amino acids. The junction had 10 bases not matched to a gene; V was cut back by 0 bases and J by 7 bases. Looked up from germline, CDR1 is KGHSH and CDR2 is LQKENI. Here the CDR3 reads CASSPPRPGGASGELFF. CDR3 nucleotides: TGTGCCAGCTCACCACCGAGGCCAGGGGGCGCGAGCGGGGAGCTGTTTTTT.

V gene TRBV10-2 combines with J gene TRBJ2-2; the D gene is possibly TRBD1 (6 bases). This CDR3 spans 15 amino acids. CDR1 WSHSY and CDR2 SAAADI come from the germline V gene. Trimming shortened V by 7 bases and J by 3 bases, and 15 bases separated the two germline ends. CDR3: CASTGRGWDTGELFF. CDR3 bases: TGCGCCAGCACCGGTAGGGGGTGGGACACCGGGGAGCTGTTTTTT.

The chain uses TRBV24-1 and TRBJ1-4; TRBD1 matches 9 bases. The V and J ends lost 4 bases and 8 bases, in that order; junction bases with no gene match: 7. This CDR3 is 15 amino acids long. Germline-derived CDR1 and CDR2 are KGHDR and SFDVKD. The CDR3 here is CATSDTGQGNEKLFF. The CDR3 coding sequence is TGTGCCACCAGTGACACGGGACAGGGTAACGAAAAACTGTTTTTT.

J is TRBJ2-5 and V is TRBV7-2; 15 bases align to TRBD2. Germline CDR1 SGHTA, CDR2 FQGNSA. Unmatched junction bases numbered 6, after V lost 4 bases and J lost 3 bases. This CDR3 is built from 17 residues. The CDR3 coding sequence is TGTGCCAGCAGCTCTGGGACTAGCGGGGGGAGGGAAGAGACCCAGTACTTC. Translation: CASSSGTSGGREETQYF. Using reference TRBV7-2 and TRBJ2-5 for the parts outside the CDR3, the full variable domain is GAGVSQSPSNKVTEKGKDVELRCDPISGHTALYWYRQSLGQGLEFLIYFQGNSAPDKSGLPSDRFSAERTGGSVSTLTIQRTQQEDSAVYLCASSSGTSGGREETQYFGPGTRLLVL.

The V call is TRBV5-1, the J call TRBJ2-6, with 7 bases fitting TRBD1. Looked up from germline, CDR1 is SGHRS and CDR2 is YFSETQ. V lost 9 bases to trimming and J lost 2 bases; unmatched junction nucleotides: 8. The CDR3 has 15 residues. The DNA for the CDR3 is TGCGCCACCGCCCCGACAGGGCCTGGGGCCAACGTCCTGACTTTC. As protein: CATAPTGPGANVLTF.

As to this clone: The sample contains more than one DNA sequence encoding this CDR3. J is TRBJ2-7 and V is TRBV5-1; 9 bases are a match to TRBD1. The CDR3 covers 14 residues. The junction had 7 bases not matched to a gene; V was cut back by 4 bases and J by 5 bases. Per germline, CDR1 SGHRS and CDR2 YFSETQ. CDR3 nucleotide sequence: TGCGCCAGCAGCCTCGGACAGGGGAGGGACGAGCAGTACTTC. Translating gives CASSLGQGRDEQYF.

V usage is TRBV3-1 (or the pseudogene TRBV3-2) and J usage is TRBJ2-5; TRBD1 matches at 7 bases. Germline loops: CDR1 LGHDT, CDR2 YNNKEL (reference sequence). V trimming: 3 bases; J trimming: 2 bases; junction bases outside the gene matches: 6. The CDR3 sequence is 15 residues long. CDR3 coding DNA: TGTGCCAGCAGCCAGGTAGGGGGCCATCAAGAGACCCAGTACTTC. Its translation is CASSQVGGHQETQYF.

The chain couples TRBV3-1 (or the pseudogene TRBV3-2) to TRBJ1-4; perhaps TRBD1 as D (5 bases). CDR3 length: 13 residues. CDR1 LGHDT and CDR2 YNNKEL come from the germline V gene (reference sequence). Trimming removed 1 base from V and 7 bases from J, with 7 bases in between. The CDR3 region has the DNA TGTGCCAGCAGCCAAGTTCAGGGTGAAAAACTGTTTTTT. Translation: CASSQVQGEKLFF.

The chain links TRBV7-2 to TRBJ2-3; tentative D call: TRBD2 (5 bases). This CDR3 has 15 amino acids. The germline V and J ends were trimmed by 2 bases and 2 bases, with 11 bases remaining between them. Per the germline V gene, CDR1 is SGHTA and CDR2 is FQGNSA. The CDR3 DNA reads TGTGCCAGCAGCTTAAATAGACTACTCACAGATACGCAGTATTTT. As protein: CASSLNRLLTDTQYF.

The table lists this clone with a count of one. The chain recombines TRBV24-1 with TRBJ1-6; no firm D call. The V and J ends lost 4 bases and 3 bases respectively, with 3 bases between them. Germline V lookup: CDR1 KGHDR, CDR2 SFDVKD. The CDR3 length is 13 residues. The CDR3 reads CATSDGYNSPLHF. The CDR3 DNA follows: TGTGCCACCAGTGACGGCTATAATTCACCCCTCCACTTT.

The chain has TRBV6-5 and TRBJ2-2; maybe TRBD1 (5 bases). This CDR3 comprises 15 residues. Germline V gene sequence: CDR1 MNHEY, CDR2 SVGAGI. Trimming shortened V by 4 bases and J by 0 bases, and 9 bases separated the two germline ends. Here the CDR3 reads CASSFRTPNTGELFF. The DNA of the CDR3 is TGTGCCAGCAGTTTTCGGACACCGAACACCGGGGAGCTGTTTTTT.

This clone has only one observation. The chain couples TRBV11-2 to TRBJ2-4, with 7 positions matching TRBD2. Losses at the gene ends were 4 bases for V and 2 bases for J; bases not matched to a gene: 8. Germline CDR1 and CDR2: SGHAT and FQNNGV. The CDR3 is 16 amino acids. CDR3 sequence: CASSSGLGGTKNIQYF. In DNA, the CDR3 is TGTGCCAGCAGCTCTGGACTGGGGGGGACCAAAAACATTCAGTACTTC.

This clone appeared a few times. The chain links TRBV28 to TRBJ2-2; D ambiguous. The CDR3 consists of 13 residues. Germline CDR1 reads MDHEN; CDR2 reads SYDVKM. Trimming took 2 bases from V and 3 from J, leaving 4 bases between them. The CDR3 here is CASSLRDTGELFF. In DNA form, the CDR3 reads TGTGCCAGCAGTTTACGGGACACCGGGGAGCTGTTTTTT.

This sequence joins TRBV9 and TRBJ2-1; maybe TRBD2 (6 bases). Germline values: CDR1 SGDLS, CDR2 YYNGEE. Trimming pared 4 bases from V and 0 bases from J, leaving 11 bases between. This CDR3 is 15 amino acids long. CDR3 nucleotide sequence: TGTGCCAGCAGCCGAGCGGGCCCCTCCTACAATGAGCAGTTCTTC. Translating it yields CASSRAGPSYNEQFF. Drawing the rest from reference TRBV9 and TRBJ2-1, the complete variable domain is DSGVTQTPKHLITATGQRVTLRCSPRSGDLSVYWYQQSLDQGLQFLIQYYNGEERAKGNILERFSAQQFPDLHSELNLSSLELGDSALYFCASSRAGPSYNEQFFGPGTRLTVL.

This chain uses TRBV29-1 with TRBJ2-5, with D possibly TRBD2 on 6 matching bases. Germline V CDR1 and CDR2: SQVTM, ANQGSEA. The CDR3 runs to 14 residues. V was cut by 0 bases and J by 9 bases, with 17 bases left in between. CDR3 in amino acids: CSVEDRSGVTAQYF. The DNA of the CDR3 is TGCAGCGTTGAAGATCGGTCGGGGGTCACGGCCCAGTACTTC.